The 17 T cell receptor beta chains below were found in one sample sequenced in a study of blood T cell repertoires in COVID-19. Assay used: immunoSEQ multiplex PCR; TCRdb lists only in-frame clones, some missing. The sample lists some 100,000 clones, 70% to 80% seen once, with approximately 30% in the top ten. The sequenced sample consisted of peripheral blood. The receptors originated from a man between 65 and 85 years old with active or convalescent COVID-19.

The CDR3 is CASSPGQDNTEAFF. The CDR3 nucleotides read TGCGCCAGCAGTCCGGGACAGGATAACACTGAAGCTTTCTTT. The chain couples TRBV10-1 to TRBJ1-1; the match to TRBD1 covers 8 bases. With V trimmed by 5 bases and J by 2 bases, 4 bases remained unmatched. This CDR3 contains 14 residues. Germline V gene sequence: CDR1 WNHNN, CDR2 SYGVQD (reference sequence).

This chain links TRBV7-2 with TRBJ1-2; D is possibly TRBD1 (5 bases). The CDR3 has 13 residues. V was shortened by 5 bases and J by 10 bases, with 17 bases between the two germline ends. Germline CDR1 SGHTA, CDR2 FQGNSA. CDR3 region: CASSSYAGGVYTF. The DNA for the CDR3 is TGTGCCAGCAGCAGCTATGCCGGGGGGGTCTACACCTTC.

This clone was recorded only once. The chain employs TRBV7-9 and TRBJ2-7; D gene ambiguous. The germline CDR1 and CDR2 sequences are SEHNR and FQNEAQ (reference sequence). The length of the CDR3 is 13 residues. Trimming cost V 4 bases and J 4 bases, with 11 bases left between them. Written as DNA, the CDR3 is TGTGCCAGCAGCTCCCCGGGTGGATACGAGCAGTACTTC. As protein: CASSSPGGYEQYF.

This sequence joins TRBV2 and TRBJ2-1; 12 nucleotides line up with TRBD2. This CDR3 is built from 16 residues. The germline V gene encodes CDR1 SNHLY and CDR2 FYNNEI. V lost 8 bases, J lost 7 bases, and 12 bases stayed unmatched. For the CDR3, the DNA is TGTGCCAGCTGTAAGACTAGCGGGAGATCCGAGAATGAGCAGTTCTTC. Translation: CASCKTSGRSENEQFF.

The V and J genes are TRBV5-1 and TRBJ1-2; D remains unclear. CDR3 length: 14 amino acids. The germline V gene has CDR1 SGHRS and CDR2 YFSETQ. The V gene lost 1 base and the J gene lost 6 bases, with 13 bases spanning the gap. The CDR3 DNA follows: TGCGCCAGCAGCTTGAATGGGGAGGTCAATGGCTACACCTTC. It translates to CASSLNGEVNGYTF.

The rearrangement uses TRBV6-6 and TRBJ2-1, with TRBD2 matching 11 bases. CDR1 MNHNY and CDR2 SVGAGI come from the germline V gene (reference sequence). CDR3 size: 16 residues. The ends lost 6 bases at V and 5 bases at J; junction bases unmatched: 9. In nucleotides, the CDR3 is TGTGCCAGCAGCCGCACCTGGACTAGCGGGCACAATGAGCAGTTCTTC. It translates to CASSRTWTSGHNEQFF.

V usage is TRBV5-1 and J usage is TRBJ2-3; 7 nucleotides agree with TRBD2. Germline V CDR1 and CDR2: SGHRS, YFSETQ. Germline trimming cut 4 bases from V and 0 bases from J; bases unmatched to any gene: 5. CDR3 length: 15 amino acids. The CDR3 loop is CASSTSSGSTDTQYF. The CDR3 region has the DNA TGCGCCAGCAGCACCTCTAGCGGAAGCACAGATACGCAGTATTTT.

This clone was seen only a few times. CDR3 residues: CASTPSGRANTGELFF. The CDR3, as DNA: TGTGCCAGCACTCCTAGCGGGAGGGCGAACACCGGGGAGCTGTTTTTT. This sequence joins TRBV25-1 and TRBJ2-2; 12 positions agree with TRBD2. CDR3 size: 16 residues. V was clipped by 7 bases and J by 0 bases; unmatched bases: 3. CDR1 and CDR2 from the germline V gene are MGHDK and SYGVNS.

The table lists this clone with a few counts. The chain recombines TRBV4-2 with TRBJ2-3; D not resolved. The V gene lost 1 base and the J gene lost 4 bases, with 15 bases spanning the gap. The CDR3 length is 16 residues. The V gene's germline CDR1 is LGHNA and CDR2 YNFKEQ. CDR3 nucleotides: TGTGCCAGCAGCCAAGGCTTGAACCGCGGAGCAGATACGCAGTATTTT. Amino acids: CASSQGLNRGADTQYF.

The sample holds one count of this clone. V usage is TRBV29-1 and J usage is TRBJ2-1, with D possibly TRBD1 on 6 matching bases. This CDR3 region has 12 residues. CDR1 and CDR2 from the germline V gene are SQVTM and ANQGSEA. The V end was cut by 7 bases, the J end by 4 bases, with 11 bases between. In DNA form, the CDR3 reads TGCAGCGACCTACAGGGATACAATGAGCAGTTCTTC. It encodes CSDLQGYNEQFF.

The chain links TRBV5-6 to TRBJ2-7; 7 nucleotides line up with TRBD2. CDR3 length: 13 residues. CDR1 is SGHDT and CDR2 is YYEEEE in the germline V gene. The junction had 1 base not matched to a gene; V was cut back by 2 bases and J by 2 bases. CDR3 protein: CASSFAGAYEQYF. CDR3 sequence (DNA): TGTGCCAGCAGCTTCGCGGGAGCCTACGAGCAGTACTTC.

The gene calls are TRBV7-2 and TRBJ1-2, with 9 bases matching TRBD1. The V and J ends lost 3 bases and 8 bases, in that order; junction bases with no gene match: 7. The germline CDR1 and CDR2 sequences are SGHTA and FQGNSA. There are 14 residues in the CDR3. This chain's CDR3 is CASSFTWTGDGYTF. The CDR3, as DNA: TGTGCCAGCAGCTTTACTTGGACAGGGGACGGCTACACCTTC.

CDR3 nucleotides: TGCGCCAGCAGCTCACACAGGCTGGATGGCTACACCTTC. Protein: CASSSHRLDGYTF. The chain carries TRBV5-1 and TRBJ1-2; possible D gene TRBD1, 5 bases. This CDR3 is 13 amino acids long. Germline CDR1 and CDR2: SGHRS and YFSETQ. Deletions cut 3 bases from V and 6 bases from J, with 12 bases between.

J is TRBJ2-1 and V is TRBV7-6; 11 nucleotides agree with TRBD2. Germline V CDR1 and CDR2: SGHVS, FNYEAQ. The CDR3 is made up of 17 amino acids. V trimming: 2 bases; J trimming: 2 bases; junction bases outside the gene matches: 5. DNA of the CDR3: TGTGCCAGCAGCTTACTTAGCGGGAGGGCGACCTACAATGAGCAGTTCTTC. Its protein is CASSLLSGRATYNEQFF.

This sequence joins TRBV7-6 and TRBJ1-3, with D perhaps TRBD1 (6 bases). V was clipped by 5 bases and J by 0 bases, with 14 bases between them. This CDR3 region has 16 residues. Germline V gene sequence: CDR1 SGHVS, CDR2 FNYEAQ. The CDR3 here is CASSPRTGHSGNTIYF. As DNA, the CDR3 is TGTGCCAGCAGCCCTCGGACGGGACACTCTGGAAACACCATATATTTT.

This clone has a handful of counts. CDR3 residues: CATSEGIAGVWETQYF. Here the CDR3 DNA reads TGTGCCACCAGTGAGGGGATAGCGGGAGTGTGGGAGACCCAGTACTTC. This chain links TRBV24-1 with TRBJ2-5; 9 nucleotides match TRBD2. The length of the CDR3 is 16 residues. The V gene end was trimmed by 4 bases and the J gene end by 5 bases; junction bases not matched to a gene: 10. Germline CDR1 KGHDR, CDR2 SFDVKD.

The chain is built from TRBV6-5 and TRBJ2-7, with D possibly being TRBD1 (6 bases). The CDR3 sequence is 14 residues long. Germline CDR1 is MNHEY and CDR2 is SVGAGI. Trimming pared 9 bases from V and 3 bases from J, leaving 18 bases between. CDR3 amino acids: CASSAGTRDYEQYF. The CDR3 DNA is TGTGCCAGTTCGGCCGGGACACGAGACTACGAGCAGTACTTC.